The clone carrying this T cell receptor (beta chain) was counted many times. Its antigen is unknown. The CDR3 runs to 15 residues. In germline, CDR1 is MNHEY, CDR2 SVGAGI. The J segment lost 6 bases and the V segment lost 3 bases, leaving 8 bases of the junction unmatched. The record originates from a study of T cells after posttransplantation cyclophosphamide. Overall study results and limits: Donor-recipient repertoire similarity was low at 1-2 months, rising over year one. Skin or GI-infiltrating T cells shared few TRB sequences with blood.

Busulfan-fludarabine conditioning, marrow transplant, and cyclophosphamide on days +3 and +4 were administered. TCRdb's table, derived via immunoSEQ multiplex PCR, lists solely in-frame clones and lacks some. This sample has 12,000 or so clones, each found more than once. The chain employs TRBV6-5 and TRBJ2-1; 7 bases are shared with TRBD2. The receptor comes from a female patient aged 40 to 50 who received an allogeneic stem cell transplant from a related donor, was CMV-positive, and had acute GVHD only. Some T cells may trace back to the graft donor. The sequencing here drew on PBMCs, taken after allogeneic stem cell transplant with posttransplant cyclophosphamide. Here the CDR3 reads CASSYGGRKVNEQFF. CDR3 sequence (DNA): TGTGCCAGCAGTTATGGCGGGAGAAAAGTCAATGAGCAGTTCTTC.